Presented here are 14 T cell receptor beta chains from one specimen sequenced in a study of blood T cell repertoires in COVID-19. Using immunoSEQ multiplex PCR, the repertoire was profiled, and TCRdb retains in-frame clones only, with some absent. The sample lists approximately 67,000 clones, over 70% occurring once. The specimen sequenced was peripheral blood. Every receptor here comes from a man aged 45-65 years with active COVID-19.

The CDR3 protein is CASSLDPSSGTQYF. The CDR3 DNA reads as TGTGCCAGCAGCTTAGATCCGTCTAGCGGGACGCAGTATTTT. The V gene is TRBV11-2, the J gene TRBJ2-3, with 8 nucleotides matching TRBD2. The V gene end was trimmed by 0 bases and the J gene end by 9 bases; junction bases not matched to a gene: 5. This CDR3 comprises 14 residues. Germline V gene sequence: CDR1 SGHAT, CDR2 FQNNGV.

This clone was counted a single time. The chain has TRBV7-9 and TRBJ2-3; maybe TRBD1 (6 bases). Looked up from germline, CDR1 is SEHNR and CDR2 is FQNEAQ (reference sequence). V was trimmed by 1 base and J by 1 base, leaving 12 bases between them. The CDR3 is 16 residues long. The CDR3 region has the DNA TGTGCCAGCAGCTTAGGTACCCCAGGGGGCACAGATACGCAGTATTTT. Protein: CASSLGTPGGTDTQYF.

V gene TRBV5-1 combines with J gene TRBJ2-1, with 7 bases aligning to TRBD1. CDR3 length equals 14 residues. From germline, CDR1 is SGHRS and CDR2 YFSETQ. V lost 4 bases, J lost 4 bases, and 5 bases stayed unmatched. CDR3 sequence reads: CASSDGTAYNEQFF. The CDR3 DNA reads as TGCGCCAGCAGCGACGGGACAGCATACAATGAGCAGTTCTTC.

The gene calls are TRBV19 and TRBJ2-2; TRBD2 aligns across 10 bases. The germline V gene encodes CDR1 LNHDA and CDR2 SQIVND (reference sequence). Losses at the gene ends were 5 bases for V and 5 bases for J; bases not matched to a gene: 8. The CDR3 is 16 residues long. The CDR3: CASSQLAGGLTGELFF. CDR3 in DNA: TGTGCCAGTAGTCAATTAGCGGGAGGTTTAACCGGGGAGCTGTTTTTT.

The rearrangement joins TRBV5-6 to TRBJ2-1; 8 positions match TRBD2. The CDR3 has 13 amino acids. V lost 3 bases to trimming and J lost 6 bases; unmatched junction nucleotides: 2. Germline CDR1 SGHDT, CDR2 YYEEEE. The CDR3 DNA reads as TGTGCCAGCAGCTCAAGCGGGGGCAATGAGCAGTTCTTC. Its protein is CASSSSGGNEQFF.

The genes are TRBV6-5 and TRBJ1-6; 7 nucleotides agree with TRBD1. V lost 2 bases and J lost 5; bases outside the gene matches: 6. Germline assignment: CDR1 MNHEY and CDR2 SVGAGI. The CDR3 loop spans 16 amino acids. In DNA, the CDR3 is TGTGCCAGCAGTTACACGAGGGGGCGGAATAATTCACCCCTCCACTTT. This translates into CASSYTRGRNNSPLHF.

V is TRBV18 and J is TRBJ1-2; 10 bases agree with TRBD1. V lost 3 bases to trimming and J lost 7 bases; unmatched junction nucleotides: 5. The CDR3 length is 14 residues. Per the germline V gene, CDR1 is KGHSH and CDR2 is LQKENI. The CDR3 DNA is TGTGCCAGCTCACCGGGACAGGGGACACTTGGCTACACCTTC. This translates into CASSPGQGTLGYTF.

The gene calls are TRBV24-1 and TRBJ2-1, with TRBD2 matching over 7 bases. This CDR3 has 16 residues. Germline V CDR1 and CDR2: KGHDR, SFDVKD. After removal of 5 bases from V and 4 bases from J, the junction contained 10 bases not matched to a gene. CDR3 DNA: TGTGCCACCAGTGCCCTGGCAGGACTAGATTACAATGAGCAGTTCTTC. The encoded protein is CATSALAGLDYNEQFF.

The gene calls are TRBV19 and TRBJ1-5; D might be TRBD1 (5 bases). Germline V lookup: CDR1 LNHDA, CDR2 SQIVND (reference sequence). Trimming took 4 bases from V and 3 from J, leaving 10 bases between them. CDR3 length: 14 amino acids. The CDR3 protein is CASSTRDFNQPQHF. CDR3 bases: TGTGCCAGTAGTACCCGGGACTTCAATCAGCCCCAGCATTTT.

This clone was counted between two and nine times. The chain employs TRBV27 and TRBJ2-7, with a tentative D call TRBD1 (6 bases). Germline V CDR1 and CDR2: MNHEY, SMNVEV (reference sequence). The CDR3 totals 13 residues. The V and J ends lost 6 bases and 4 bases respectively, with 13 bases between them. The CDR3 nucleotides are TGTGCCAGCAGCCCGACAGGCCTTTACGAGCAGTACTTC. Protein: CASSPTGLYEQYF.

Written as DNA, the CDR3 is TGTGCCAGCAGCAGGGGAGTTTCTCAAGAGACCCAGTACTTC. Its protein product is CASSRGVSQETQYF. This chain connects TRBV2 to TRBJ2-5; D is possibly TRBD1 (6 bases). The CDR3 loop spans 14 amino acids. Germline V gene data show CDR1 as SNHLY and CDR2 as FYNNEI. The V end lost 6 bases, the J end lost 2 bases, and 13 bases lay between the germline ends.

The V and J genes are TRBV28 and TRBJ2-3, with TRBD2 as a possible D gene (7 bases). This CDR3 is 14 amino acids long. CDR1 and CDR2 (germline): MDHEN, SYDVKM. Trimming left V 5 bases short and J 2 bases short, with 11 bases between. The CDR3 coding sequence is TGTGCCAGCAGTCTCGGGGGGCCCACAGATACGCAGTATTTT. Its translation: CASSLGGPTDTQYF.

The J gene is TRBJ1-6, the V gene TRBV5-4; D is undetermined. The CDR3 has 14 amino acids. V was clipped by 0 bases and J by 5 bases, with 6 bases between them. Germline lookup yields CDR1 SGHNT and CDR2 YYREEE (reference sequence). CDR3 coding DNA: TGTGCCAGCAGCTTGGACAGTAATAATTCACCCCTCCACTTT. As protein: CASSLDSNNSPLHF. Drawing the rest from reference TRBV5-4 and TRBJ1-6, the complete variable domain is ETGVTQSPTHLIKTRGQQVTLRCSSQSGHNTVSWYQQALGQGPQFIFQYYREEENGRGNFPPRFSGLQFPNYSSELNVNALELDDSALYLCASSLDSNNSPLHFGNGTRLTVT.

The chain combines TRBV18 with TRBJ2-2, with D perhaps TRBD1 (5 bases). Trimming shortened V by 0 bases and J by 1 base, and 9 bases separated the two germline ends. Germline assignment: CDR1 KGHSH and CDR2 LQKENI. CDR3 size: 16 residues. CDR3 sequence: CASSPPGPGNTGELFF. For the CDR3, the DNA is TGTGCCAGCTCACCACCGGGGCCAGGGAACACCGGGGAGCTGTTTTTT.